Presented here are 24 T cell receptor beta chains from one specimen sequenced in a study of blood T cell repertoires in COVID-19 (TCRdb year 2020). Library creation used the immunoSEQ multiplex PCR assay. TCRdb retrieved this table from immuneACCESS and kept in-frame rearrangements only. Not all clones are present; in checked studies, unresolved V genes account for under half, and no reason is known for the remainder. The sample table contains about 160,000 clones; only one count was recorded for 75% to 90% of them. About 2% of the sample goes to the ten largest clones. Sequencing used peripheral blood. The receptors derive from a man in his sixties or seventies with acute or convalescent COVID-19.

The chain is built from TRBV11-2 and TRBJ1-6; 7 bases are a match to TRBD1. Germline V CDR1 and CDR2: SGHAT, FQNNGV. The CDR3 is made up of 19 amino acids. With 5 bases clipped from V and 6 bases from J, the junction kept 19 bases outside the gene matches. CDR3 sequence reads: CASSPRETGSKSVNSPLHF. In nucleotides, the CDR3 is TGTGCCAGCAGCCCCCGAGAGACAGGGAGTAAGAGTGTTAATTCACCCCTCCACTTT. Together with reference TRBV11-2 and TRBJ1-6, the CDR3 gives the full variable domain: EAGVAQSPRYKIIEKRQSVAFWCNPISGHATLYWYQQILGQGPKLLIQFQNNGVVDDSQLPKDRFSAERLKGVDSTLKIQPAKLEDSAVYLCASSPRETGSKSVNSPLHFGNGTRLTVT.

The rearrangement joins TRBV28 to TRBJ1-5; 9 nucleotides agree with TRBD1. CDR1 and CDR2 from the germline V gene are MDHEN and SYDVKM. J was trimmed by 5 bases and V by 5 bases; bases with no gene match: 4. CDR3 length: 14 residues. The CDR3: CASSPGQGYQPQHF. The CDR3 DNA follows: TGTGCCAGCAGTCCGGGACAGGGCTATCAGCCCCAGCATTTT.

This chain's CDR3 is CASSPTGGARTNYGYTF. CDR3 bases: TGTGCCAGCAGCCCGACGGGCGGGGCCCGCACTAACTATGGCTACACCTTC. The rearrangement joins TRBV5-4 to TRBJ1-2; D perhaps matches TRBD1 (5 bases). Deletions cut 4 bases from V and 0 bases from J, with 19 bases between. CDR1 and CDR2 from the germline V gene are SGHNT and YYREEE (reference sequence). This CDR3 spans 17 amino acids.

The chain carries TRBV7-9 and TRBJ2-5; the match to TRBD2 covers 9 bases. Trimming removed 3 bases from V and 2 bases from J; junction bases left unmatched: 4. Germline lookup yields CDR1 SEHNR and CDR2 FQNEAQ (reference sequence). CDR3 length: 15 residues. The CDR3 nucleotides are TGTGCCAGCAGCTTCCGAGCGGGGGGTCAAGAGACCCAGTACTTC. Its translation: CASSFRAGGQETQYF.

The rearrangement joins TRBV7-3 to TRBJ2-2, with TRBD1 matching 7 bases. J was trimmed by 3 bases and V by 5 bases; bases with no gene match: 9. The germline CDR1 and CDR2 sequences are SGHTA and FQGTGA. There are 16 residues in the CDR3. CDR3 sequence reads: CASSTLDRAYTGELFF. The DNA for the CDR3 is TGTGCCAGCAGCACACTAGACAGGGCTTACACCGGGGAGCTGTTTTTT.

The chain employs TRBV14 and TRBJ1-2; a weak D match, TRBD1 (5 bases). From germline, CDR1 is SGHDN and CDR2 FVKESK. The CDR3 runs to 16 residues. V was trimmed by 4 bases and J by 4 bases, leaving 19 bases between them. CDR3 residues: CASSPKGAGRSYGYTF. CDR3 DNA: TGTGCCAGCAGCCCCAAAGGGGCAGGGCGTAGCTATGGCTACACCTTC.

The V and J genes are TRBV7-2 and TRBJ1-1; D is uncertain. This CDR3 region has 15 residues. Trimming cost V 5 bases and J 0 bases, with 13 bases left between them. Looked up from germline, CDR1 is SGHTA and CDR2 is FQGNSA. The DNA of the CDR3 is TGTGCCAGCAGCCAAAACCCAGTAATGAACACTGAAGCTTTCTTT. It yields the protein CASSQNPVMNTEAFF.

V usage is TRBV29-1 and J usage is TRBJ1-2; TRBD1 might be the D (6 bases). The CDR3 sequence is 12 residues long. CDR1 and CDR2 (germline): SQVTM, ANQGSEA. Deletions cut 6 bases from V and 3 bases from J, with 11 bases between. The CDR3, as DNA: TGCAGCGTCTTGACAGGCGACTATGGCTACACCTTC. Translated, it gives CSVLTGDYGYTF.

The genes are TRBV7-9 and TRBJ2-7, with 7 bases aligning to TRBD1. The J segment lost 3 bases and the V segment lost 0 bases, leaving 8 bases of the junction unmatched. The V gene's germline CDR1 is SEHNR and CDR2 FQNEAQ (reference sequence). CDR3 length: 16 residues. In DNA, the CDR3 is TGTGCCAGCAGCTTAGCTAGGACAGGAATGGACTACGAGCAGTACTTC. The encoded protein is CASSLARTGMDYEQYF.

The chain carries TRBV4-1 and TRBJ1-2, with D perhaps TRBD1 (5 bases). V was clipped by 1 base and J by 8 bases, with 17 bases between them. This CDR3 is built from 15 residues. Germline-derived CDR1 and CDR2 are MGHRA and YSYEKL. The CDR3 nucleotides are TGCGCCAGCAGCCAAGGTGAACGAACAGGACGCGGCTACACCTTC. Translation: CASSQGERTGRGYTF.

The J gene is TRBJ2-5, the V gene TRBV28, with TRBD2 as a possible D gene (6 bases). Looked up from germline, CDR1 is MDHEN and CDR2 is SYDVKM. CDR3 length equals 14 residues. Deletions cut 5 bases from V and 3 bases from J, with 13 bases between. DNA of the CDR3: TGTGCCAGCAGTAACTCGGGGGTGGAAGAGACCCAGTACTTC. Translation gives CASSNSGVEETQYF.

This chain links TRBV6-2 or TRBV6-3 with TRBJ1-1; possible D gene TRBD1, 5 bases. Germline-derived CDR1 and CDR2 are MNHEY and SVGEGT. V lost 4 bases and J lost 2, with 11 bases in between. The CDR3 contains 14 residues. The CDR3 is CASSSPGLNTEAFF. CDR3 nucleotides: TGTGCCAGCAGTTCCCCAGGGTTAAACACTGAAGCTTTCTTT.

The chain couples TRBV9 to TRBJ2-7; 10 nucleotides align to TRBD1. The CDR3 sequence is 14 residues long. Unmatched junction bases numbered 6, after V lost 4 bases and J lost 5 bases. In germline, CDR1 is SGDLS, CDR2 YYNGEE. This chain's CDR3 is CASSTTGTGDEQYF. The CDR3 nucleotides read TGTGCCAGCAGCACTACCGGGACAGGGGACGAGCAGTACTTC.

The chain employs TRBV18 and TRBJ1-1; D is uncertain. V lost 3 bases to trimming and J lost 2 bases, with 19 bases between them. The CDR3 has 17 amino acids. Looked up from germline, CDR1 is KGHSH and CDR2 is LQKENI. CDR3: CASSPGSASWTNTEAFF. In DNA, the CDR3 is TGTGCCAGCTCACCTGGGTCGGCCTCCTGGACTAACACTGAAGCTTTCTTT.

The CDR3 loop is CASRATPPNEKLFF. CDR3 in DNA: TGCGCCAGCAGGGCGACACCACCTAATGAAAAACTGTTTTTT. The rearrangement uses TRBV10-1 and TRBJ1-4; D is unresolved. Between the trimmed V and J ends, which lost 6 bases and 3 bases, there was a span of 11 bases. The CDR3 extends over 14 amino acids. Germline CDR1 and CDR2: WNHNN and SYGVQD (reference sequence).

The chain combines TRBV28 with TRBJ1-5; D is unclear. The CDR3 extends over 15 amino acids. Germline V gene data show CDR1 as MDHEN and CDR2 as SYDVKM. The V end was cut by 4 bases, the J end by 0 bases, with 10 bases between. CDR3 coding DNA: TGTGCCAGCAGTTGGGGAGGGAATAGCAATCAGCCCCAGCATTTT. Translating gives CASSWGGNSNQPQHF.

This rearrangement joins TRBV5-1 to TRBJ1-6; 7 bases match TRBD1. Per germline, CDR1 SGHRS and CDR2 YFSETQ. Unmatched junction bases numbered 3, after V lost 1 base and J lost 5 bases. The CDR3 length is 15 residues. The CDR3 DNA sequence: TGCGCCAGCAGCTTGAGAACAGGGGATAATTCACCCCTCCACTTT. Protein product: CASSLRTGDNSPLHF.

V and J are TRBV19 and TRBJ2-3; 13 bases agree with TRBD2. CDR1 LNHDA and CDR2 SQIVND come from the germline V gene (reference sequence). The CDR3 has 18 amino acids. Trimming cost V 10 bases and J 2 bases; bases outside gene matches: 15. CDR3 DNA sequence: TGTGCCAATCGGACTAGCGGGGGCCCCTCTAGGGACACAGATACGCAGTATTTT. Residues: CANRTSGGPSRDTDTQYF. The complete variable domain, with remaining parts taken from reference TRBV19 and TRBJ2-3, reads DGGITQSPKYLFRKEGQNVTLSCEQNLNHDAMYWYRQDPGQGLRLIYYSQIVNDFQKGDIAEGYSVSREKKESFPLTVTSAQKNPTAFYLCANRTSGGPSRDTDTQYFGPGTRLTVL.

This clone came up a few times. The V and J genes are TRBV3-1 (or the pseudogene TRBV3-2) and TRBJ2-1; 16 nucleotides agree with TRBD2. The CDR3 contains 16 residues. The germline V gene has CDR1 LGHDT and CDR2 YNNKEL (reference sequence). The V gene end was trimmed by 1 base and the J gene end by 9 bases; junction bases not matched to a gene: 3. The CDR3 nucleotides are TGTGCCAGCAGCCAAGGTGGGACTAGCGGGAGGGGTGAGCAGTTCTTC. Translating it yields CASSQGGTSGRGEQFF.

This clone was seen only a few times. The chain has TRBV4-1 and TRBJ2-7, with D possibly TRBD2 on 6 matching bases. Trimming took off 2 bases at V and 4 bases at J, with 12 bases between the two ends. CDR1 is MGHRA, CDR2 YSYEKL, per germline. This CDR3 is built from 14 residues. The CDR3 coding sequence is TGCGCCAGCAGCCAAAATCGGGAGCCTTACGAGCAGTACTTC. The encoded protein is CASSQNREPYEQYF.

This chain uses TRBV27 with TRBJ1-2; 10 bases map to TRBD1. The V segment lost 6 bases and the J segment 6 bases; nucleotides outside the gene matches: 10. CDR1 MNHEY and CDR2 SMNVEV come from the germline V gene (reference sequence). The CDR3 spans 15 residues. CDR3 DNA: TGTGCCAGCAGCAAGACAGGGGGCGCGACCAATGGCTACACCTTC. It is translated as CASSKTGGATNGYTF.

The rearrangement joins TRBV24-1 to TRBJ2-5; 14 bases map to TRBD2. The J segment lost 4 bases and the V segment lost 7 bases, leaving 4 bases of the junction unmatched. CDR3 length equals 15 residues. Germline CDR1 is KGHDR and CDR2 is SFDVKD. The CDR3 is CATRGLAGEGETQYF. The CDR3 nucleotides read TGTGCCACCAGGGGACTAGCGGGGGAGGGAGAGACCCAGTACTTC.

This sequence joins TRBV6-5 and TRBJ1-6; D uncertain. The V and J ends lost 6 bases and 0 bases respectively, with 6 bases between them. The length of the CDR3 is 14 residues. Germline values: CDR1 MNHEY, CDR2 SVGAGI. The CDR3 DNA reads as TGTGCCAGCAGGCCTAGCTCCTATAATTCACCCCTCCACTTT. Its protein is CASRPSSYNSPLHF.

This clone was seen a single time. This chain links TRBV9 with TRBJ2-5; 8 positions match TRBD2. V shed 3 bases and J 4 bases; nucleotides not matched to a gene: 17. The germline V gene encodes CDR1 SGDLS and CDR2 YYNGEE. This CDR3 is built from 18 residues. CDR3 nucleotide sequence: TGTGCCAGCAGCGATCATTACCAGCGGGAGACCGGGCTAGAGACCCAGTACTTC. This codes for CASSDHYQRETGLETQYF.